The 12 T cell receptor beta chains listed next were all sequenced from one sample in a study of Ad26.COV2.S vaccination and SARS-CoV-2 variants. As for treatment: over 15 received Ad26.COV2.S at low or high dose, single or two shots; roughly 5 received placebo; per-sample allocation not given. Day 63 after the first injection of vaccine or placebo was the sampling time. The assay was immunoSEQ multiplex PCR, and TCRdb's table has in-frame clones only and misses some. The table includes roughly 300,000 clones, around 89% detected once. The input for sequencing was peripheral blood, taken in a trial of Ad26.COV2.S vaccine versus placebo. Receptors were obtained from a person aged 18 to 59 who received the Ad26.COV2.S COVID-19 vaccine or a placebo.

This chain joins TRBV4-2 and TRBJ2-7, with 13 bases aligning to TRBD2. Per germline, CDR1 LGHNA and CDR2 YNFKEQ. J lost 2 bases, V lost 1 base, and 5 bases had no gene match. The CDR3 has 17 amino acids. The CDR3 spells CASSQAETSGRAYEQYF. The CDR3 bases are TGTGCCAGCAGCCAAGCAGAAACTAGCGGGAGGGCCTACGAGCAGTACTTC.

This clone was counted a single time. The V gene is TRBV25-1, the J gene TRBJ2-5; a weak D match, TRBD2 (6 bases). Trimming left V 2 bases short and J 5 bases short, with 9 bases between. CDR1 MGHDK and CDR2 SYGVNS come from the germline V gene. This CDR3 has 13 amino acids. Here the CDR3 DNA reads TGTGCCAGCAGTGAAGGGGGGTCGGAGACCCAGTACTTC. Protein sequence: CASSEGGSETQYF.

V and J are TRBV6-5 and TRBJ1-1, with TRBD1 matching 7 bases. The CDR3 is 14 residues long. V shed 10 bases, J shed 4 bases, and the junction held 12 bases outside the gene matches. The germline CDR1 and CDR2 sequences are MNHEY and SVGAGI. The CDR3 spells CATRQNRGITEAFF. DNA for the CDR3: TGTGCCACCAGACAGAACAGGGGAATCACTGAAGCTTTCTTT.

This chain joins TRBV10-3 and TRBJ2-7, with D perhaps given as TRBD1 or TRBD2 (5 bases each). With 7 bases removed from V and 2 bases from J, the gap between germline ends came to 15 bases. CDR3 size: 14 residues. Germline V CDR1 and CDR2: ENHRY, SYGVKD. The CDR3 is CAINERDGAYEQYF. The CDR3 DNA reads TGTGCCATCAACGAAAGGGACGGAGCCTACGAGCAGTACTTC.

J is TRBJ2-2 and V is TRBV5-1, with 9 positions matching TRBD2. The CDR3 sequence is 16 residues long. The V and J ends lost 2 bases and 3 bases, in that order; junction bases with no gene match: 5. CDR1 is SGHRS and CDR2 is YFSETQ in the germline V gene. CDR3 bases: TGCGCCAGCAGCTTTAGCGGGAGTTTAGACACCGGGGAGCTGTTTTTT. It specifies CASSFSGSLDTGELFF.

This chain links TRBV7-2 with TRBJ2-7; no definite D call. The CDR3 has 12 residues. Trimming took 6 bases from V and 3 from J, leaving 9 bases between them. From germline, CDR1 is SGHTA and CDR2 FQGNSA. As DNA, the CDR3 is TGTGCCAGCAGTAGTGAGGACTACGAGCAGTACTTC. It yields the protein CASSSEDYEQYF. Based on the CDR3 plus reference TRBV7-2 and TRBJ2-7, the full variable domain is GAGVSQSPSNKVTEKGKDVELRCDPISGHTALYWYRQSLGQGLEFLIYFQGNSAPDKSGLPSDRFSAERTGGSVSTLTIQRTQQEDSAVYLCASSSEDYEQYFGPGTRLTVT.

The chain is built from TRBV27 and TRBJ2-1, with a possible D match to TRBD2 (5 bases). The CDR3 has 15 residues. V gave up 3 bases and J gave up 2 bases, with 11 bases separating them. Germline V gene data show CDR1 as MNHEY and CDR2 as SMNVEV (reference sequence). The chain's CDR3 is CASSFRRVAYNEQFF. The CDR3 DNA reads TGTGCCAGCAGTTTTAGGCGGGTGGCCTACAATGAGCAGTTCTTC.

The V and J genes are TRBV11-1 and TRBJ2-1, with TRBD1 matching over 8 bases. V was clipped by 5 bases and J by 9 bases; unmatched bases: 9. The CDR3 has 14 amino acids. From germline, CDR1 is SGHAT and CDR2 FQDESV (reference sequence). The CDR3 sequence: CASSEQPGGGEQFF. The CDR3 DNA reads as TGTGCCAGCAGCGAACAGCCAGGGGGCGGTGAGCAGTTCTTC.

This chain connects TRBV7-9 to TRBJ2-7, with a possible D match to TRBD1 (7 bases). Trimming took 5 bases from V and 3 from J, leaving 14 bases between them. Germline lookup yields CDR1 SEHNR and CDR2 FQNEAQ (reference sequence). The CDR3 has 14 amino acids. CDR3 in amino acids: CASSRGTAVYEQYF. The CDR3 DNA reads TGTGCCAGCAGCCGCGGGACAGCTGTCTACGAGCAGTACTTC.

The CDR3 here is CASSAPGLAGYTGELFF. CDR3 in DNA: TGTGCCAGCAGTGCCCCCGGGCTAGCGGGATACACCGGGGAGCTGTTTTTT. The chain has TRBV2 and TRBJ2-2; the match to TRBD2 covers 9 bases. The CDR3 runs to 17 residues. V shed 4 bases, J shed 3 bases, and the junction held 9 bases outside the gene matches. The germline V gene encodes CDR1 SNHLY and CDR2 FYNNEI.

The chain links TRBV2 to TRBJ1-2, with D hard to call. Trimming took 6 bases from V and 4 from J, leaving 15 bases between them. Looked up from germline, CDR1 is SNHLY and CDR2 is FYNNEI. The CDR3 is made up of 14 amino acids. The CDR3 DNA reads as TGTGCCAGCAGAAAGAGGGAGGGCGGCTATGGCTACACCTTC. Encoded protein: CASRKREGGYGYTF. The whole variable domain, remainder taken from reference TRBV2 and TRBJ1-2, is EPEVTQTPSHQVTQMGQEVILRCVPISNHLYFYWYRQILGQKVEFLVSFYNNEISEKSEIFDDQFSVERPDGSNFTLKIRSTKLEDSAMYFCASRKREGGYGYTFGSGTRLTVV.

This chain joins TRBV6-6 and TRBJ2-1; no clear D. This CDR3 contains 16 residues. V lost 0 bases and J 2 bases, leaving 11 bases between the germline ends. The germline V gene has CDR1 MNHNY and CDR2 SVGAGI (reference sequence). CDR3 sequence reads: CASSYSSRTTYNEQFF. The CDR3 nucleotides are TGTGCCAGCAGTTACTCGAGTAGGACGACCTACAATGAGCAGTTCTTC.